The clone carrying this T cell receptor (beta chain) was found once. Its matching antigen is unknown. This CDR3 is 17 amino acids long. This specimen comes from a study of T-cell reconstitution after alpha-beta-depleted transplantation in children. Regarding the study as a whole: Reported findings indicate that, about two months after transplant, alpha-beta T cells came from several hundred expanded clones, which were derived from non-depleted graft cells. For some patients, TCRbeta diversity was high at day 60 because of recipient T cells and thymic progenitors that survived.

Molecular barcoding with unique molecular identifiers was used for the TCRbeta library. TCRdb passed the PCR reads through MiXCR, listing each CDR3 protein once. Of more than 400,000 distinct CDR3 sequences listed, around two fifths are singletons. The rearrangement links TRBV12-2 to TRBJ2-3; the D call TRBD1 from the table was never checked on the DNA. TRBV12-2 is marked as a pseudogene. The sample consisted of PBMCs, taken before TCRalphabeta/CD19-depleted stem cell transplant. The origin of this receptor is a girl aged 2-10 years with aplastic anemia, due to receive a stem cell transplant. CDR3 nucleotides: TGTGCAAGTCGCCCCCCGCCCCCTTTCTGGTTTACAGATACGCAGTATTTT. Translating gives CASRPPPPFWFTDTQYF.